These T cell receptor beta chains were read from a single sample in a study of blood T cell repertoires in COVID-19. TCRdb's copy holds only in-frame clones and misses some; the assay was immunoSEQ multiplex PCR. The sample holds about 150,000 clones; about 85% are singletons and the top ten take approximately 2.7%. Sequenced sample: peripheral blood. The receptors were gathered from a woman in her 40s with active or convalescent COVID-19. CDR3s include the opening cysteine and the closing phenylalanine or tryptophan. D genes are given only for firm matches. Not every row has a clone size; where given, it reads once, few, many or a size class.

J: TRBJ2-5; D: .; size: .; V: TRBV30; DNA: TGTGCCTGGAGTGTACGTCAGGGAGAGACCCAGTACTTC; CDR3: CAWSVRQGETQYF
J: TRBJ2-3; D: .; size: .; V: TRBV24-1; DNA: TGTGCCACCAGCTTGGCAGGTAGCACAGATACGCAGTATTTT; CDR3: CATSLAGSTDTQYF
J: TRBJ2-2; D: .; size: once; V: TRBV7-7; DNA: TGTGCTAGCAGCCCCGACAGATGGACCGGGGAGCTGTTTTTT; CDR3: CASSPDRWTGELFF
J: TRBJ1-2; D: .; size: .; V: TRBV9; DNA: TGTGCCAGCAGCACTCATACAGGGATCTATGGCTACACCTTC; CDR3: CASSTHTGIYGYTF
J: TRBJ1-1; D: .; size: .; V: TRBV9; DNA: TGTGCCAGCAGCGTGGGGGCGGGTACTGAAGCTTTCTTT; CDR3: CASSVGAGTEAFF
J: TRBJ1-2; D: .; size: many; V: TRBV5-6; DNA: TGTGCCAGCAGCTCCGGAGTAACCTCATATGGCTACACCTTC; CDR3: CASSSGVTSYGYTF
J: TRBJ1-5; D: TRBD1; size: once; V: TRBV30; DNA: TGTGCCTGGGCAGGGGGCGGACTAAATCAGCCCCAGCATTTT; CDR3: CAWAGGGLNQPQHF
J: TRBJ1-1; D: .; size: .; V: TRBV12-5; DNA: TGTGCTAGTGGTTTGGTAGATGCTTTTGCAAGGGGTGGCACTGAAGCTTTCTTT; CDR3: CASGLVDAFARGGTEAFF
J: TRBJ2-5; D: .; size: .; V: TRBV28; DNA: TGTGCCAGCAGTCACAGACCCACAGGGCCCGATCAAGAGACCCAGTACTTC; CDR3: CASSHRPTGPDQETQYF
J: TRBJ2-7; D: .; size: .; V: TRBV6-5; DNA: TGTGCCAGCAACTCATACGAGCAGTACTTC; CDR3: CASNSYEQYF
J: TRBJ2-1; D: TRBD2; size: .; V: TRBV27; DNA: TGTGCCAGCAGTTTATTGCGGGAGCGTTACAATGAGCAGTTCTTC; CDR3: CASSLLRERYNEQFF
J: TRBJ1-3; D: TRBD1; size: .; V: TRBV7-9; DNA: TGTGCCAGCAGTCGAACAGGGACAGGGCGGACCTCTGGAAACACCATATATTTT; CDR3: CASSRTGTGRTSGNTIYF
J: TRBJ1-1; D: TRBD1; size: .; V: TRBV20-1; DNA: TGCAGTGCTAGTCAAGACAGGGGGGTGACTAGCACTGAAGCTTTCTTT; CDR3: CSASQDRGVTSTEAFF
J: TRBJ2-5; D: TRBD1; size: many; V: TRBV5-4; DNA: TGTGCCAGCAGCTTTAGGATCCAGGGGGCAGAGACCCAGTACTTC; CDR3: CASSFRIQGAETQYF
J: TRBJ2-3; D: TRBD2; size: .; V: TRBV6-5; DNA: TGTGCCAGCACCCTCAGGACTAGCGGGGGCCGTACGCAGTATTTT; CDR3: CASTLRTSGGRTQYF
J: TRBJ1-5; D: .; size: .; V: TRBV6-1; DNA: TGTGCCAGCAGTGAAGCCCGGGGGGTCAATCAGCCCCAGCATTTT; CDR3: CASSEARGVNQPQHF
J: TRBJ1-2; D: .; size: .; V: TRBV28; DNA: TGTGCCAGCAGTTTTGGGAGGGGCTACACCTTC; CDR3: CASSFGRGYTF
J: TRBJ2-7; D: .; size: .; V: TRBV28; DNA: TGTGCCAGCAGTTCCCACCGGGACATATCCGAGCAGTACTTC; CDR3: CASSSHRDISEQYF
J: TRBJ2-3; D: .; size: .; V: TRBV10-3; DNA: TGTGCCATCAGTGAGTCGCAGGGTACGCAGTATTTT; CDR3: CAISESQGTQYF
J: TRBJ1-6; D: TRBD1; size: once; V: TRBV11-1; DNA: TGTGCCAGCAGCCCATGGACAGGGATCAATTCACCCCTCCACTTT; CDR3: CASSPWTGINSPLHF
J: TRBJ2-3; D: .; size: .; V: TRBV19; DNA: TGTGCCAGTAGTATAGGACTGGATACGCAGTATTTT; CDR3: CASSIGLDTQYF
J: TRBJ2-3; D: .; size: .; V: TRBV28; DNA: TGTGCCAGCAGTTTCCCGGGGTTTTCAGCAGGAACAGATACGCAGTATTTT; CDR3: CASSFPGFSAGTDTQYF
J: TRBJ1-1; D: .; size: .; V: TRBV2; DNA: TGTGCCAGCAGTAGCCAGGGTCGAACTGAAGCTTTCTTT; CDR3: CASSSQGRTEAFF
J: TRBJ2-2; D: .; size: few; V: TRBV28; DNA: TGTGCCAGCAGTTTCTATAGTCTCTCTGCCCCCAGGAGGGTAACCGGGGAGCTGTTTTTT; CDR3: CASSFYSLSAPRRVTGELFF